This TCR beta chain was sequenced during a study of blood T cell repertoires in COVID-19. Produced via immunoSEQ multiplex PCR; TCRdb's table is partial and in-frame only. The profile covers about 250,000 clones, with 65% to 85% appearing a single time and around 8.1% taken by the ten largest. Germline assignment: CDR1 LGHNT and CDR2 FRNRAP. This CDR3 is built from 17 residues. V was shortened by 0 bases and J by 5 bases, with 19 bases between the two germline ends. This rearrangement joins TRBV12-5 to TRBJ1-1, with a weak D call TRBD1 (5 bases). This clonotype originated in a man in his forties with active or convalescent COVID-19. Sequencing was done on a sample of peripheral blood. CDR3 protein: CASGLVRAGPFTTEAFF. In DNA, the CDR3 is TGTGCTAGTGGTTTGGTACGGGCAGGGCCCTTTACGACTGAAGCTTTCTTT.